Here is one T cell receptor beta chain with its context. This entry belongs to a study of blood T cell repertoires in COVID-19. About the study: Nucleic acid was either cDNA or gDNA, and it came from T cells, B-cell-depleted T cells, or PBMCs.

Data came from immunoSEQ multiplex PCR; TCRdb stores just in-frame clones and leaves some out. The data hold 250,000 or so clones, with 82% observed a single time. Per germline, CDR1 MNHEY and CDR2 SVGAGI. The trim removed 6 bases at V and 2 bases at J, leaving 4 bases unmatched. The CDR3 is made up of 15 amino acids. Sequencing was done on a sample of peripheral blood. The chain links TRBV6-5 to TRBJ2-6, with 7 nucleotides matching TRBD2. This receptor was taken from a woman younger than 35 with acute or convalescent COVID-19. In DNA form, the CDR3 reads TGTGCCAGCAGCATGGGGGGGGCTGGGGCCAACGTCCTGACTTTC. Residues: CASSMGGAGANVLTF.